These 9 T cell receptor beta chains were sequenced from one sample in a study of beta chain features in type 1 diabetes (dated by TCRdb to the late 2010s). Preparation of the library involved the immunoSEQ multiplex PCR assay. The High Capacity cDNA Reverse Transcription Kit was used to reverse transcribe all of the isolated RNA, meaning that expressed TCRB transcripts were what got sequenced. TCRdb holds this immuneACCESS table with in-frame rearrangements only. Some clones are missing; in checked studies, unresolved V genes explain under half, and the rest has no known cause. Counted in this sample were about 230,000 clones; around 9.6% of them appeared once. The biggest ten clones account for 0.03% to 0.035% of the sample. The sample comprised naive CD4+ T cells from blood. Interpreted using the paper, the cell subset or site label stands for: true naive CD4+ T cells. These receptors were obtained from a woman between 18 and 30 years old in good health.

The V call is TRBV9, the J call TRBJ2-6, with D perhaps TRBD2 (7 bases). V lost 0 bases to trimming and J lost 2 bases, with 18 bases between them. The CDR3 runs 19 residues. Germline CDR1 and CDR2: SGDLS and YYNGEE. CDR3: CASSVGLAGAGTGANVLTF. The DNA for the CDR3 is TGTGCCAGCAGCGTAGGGCTGGCGGGGGCCGGTACTGGGGCCAACGTCCTGACTTTC.

The CDR3 is CASTSDRVNTGELFF. Written as DNA, the CDR3 is TGTGCCAGCACCTCGGACAGGGTAAACACCGGGGAGCTGTTTTTT. The chain uses TRBV11-2 and TRBJ2-2; 8 bases are a match to TRBD1. V lost 7 bases, J lost 2 bases, and 6 bases stayed unmatched. CDR1 is SGHAT and CDR2 is FQNNGV in the germline V gene. This CDR3 is 15 amino acids long.

CDR3 bases: TGTGCCAGCAGTTTACGACACTCTCCCTACAATGAGCAGTTCTTC. Encoded protein: CASSLRHSPYNEQFF. This chain uses TRBV27 with TRBJ2-1; D gene uncertain. The CDR3 totals 15 residues. V was shortened by 2 bases and J by 2 bases, with 10 bases between the two germline ends. Germline V gene data show CDR1 as MNHEY and CDR2 as SMNVEV (reference sequence).

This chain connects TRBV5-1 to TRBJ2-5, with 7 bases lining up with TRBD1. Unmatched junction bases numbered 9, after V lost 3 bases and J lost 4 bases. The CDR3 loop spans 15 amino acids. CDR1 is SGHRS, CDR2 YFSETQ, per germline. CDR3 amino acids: CASSSVTGIGETQYF. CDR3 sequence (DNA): TGCGCCAGCAGCTCGGTGACAGGGATTGGAGAGACCCAGTACTTC.

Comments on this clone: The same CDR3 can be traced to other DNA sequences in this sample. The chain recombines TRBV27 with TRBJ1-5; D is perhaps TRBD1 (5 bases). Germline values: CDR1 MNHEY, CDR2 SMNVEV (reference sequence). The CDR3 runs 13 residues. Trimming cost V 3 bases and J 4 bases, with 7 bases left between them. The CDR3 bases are TGTGCCAGCAGTTTTCGGGGGAATCAGCCCCAGCATTTT. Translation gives CASSFRGNQPQHF.

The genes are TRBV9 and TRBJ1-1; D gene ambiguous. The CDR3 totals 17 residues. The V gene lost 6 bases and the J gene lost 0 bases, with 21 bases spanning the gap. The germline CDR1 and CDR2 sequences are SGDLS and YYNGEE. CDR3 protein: CASILHKAGRMNTEAFF. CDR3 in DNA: TGTGCCAGCATCCTCCATAAGGCGGGCCGGATGAACACTGAAGCTTTCTTT.

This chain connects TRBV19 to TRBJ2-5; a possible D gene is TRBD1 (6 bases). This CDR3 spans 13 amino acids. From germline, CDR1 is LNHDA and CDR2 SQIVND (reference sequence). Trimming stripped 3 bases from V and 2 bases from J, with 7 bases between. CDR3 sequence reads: CASSMGQQETQYF. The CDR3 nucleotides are TGTGCCAGTAGTATGGGACAACAAGAGACCCAGTACTTC.

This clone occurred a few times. The CDR3 DNA reads TGTGCCAGCAGCTCGCCGGGGTTAGCTGGGGCCAACGTCCTGACTTTC. This codes for CASSSPGLAGANVLTF. V is TRBV5-6 and J is TRBJ2-6, with TRBD2 as a possible D gene (5 bases). Germline V CDR1 and CDR2: SGHDT, YYEEEE. The CDR3 is 16 amino acids. The V end lost 3 bases, the J end lost 2 bases, and 12 bases lay between the germline ends. The whole variable domain, remainder taken from reference TRBV5-6 and TRBJ2-6, is DAGVTQSPTHLIKTRGQQVTLRCSPKSGHDTVSWYQQALGQGPQFIFQYYEEEERQRGNFPDRFSGHQFPNYSSELNVNALLLGDSALYLCASSSPGLAGANVLTFGAGSRLTVL.

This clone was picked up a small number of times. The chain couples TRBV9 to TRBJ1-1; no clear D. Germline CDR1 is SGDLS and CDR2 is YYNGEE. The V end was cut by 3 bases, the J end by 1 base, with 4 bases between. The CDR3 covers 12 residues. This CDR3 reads CASSAQNTEAFF. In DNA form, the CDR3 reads TGTGCCAGCAGCGCCCAGAACACTGAAGCTTTCTTT.